This TCR beta chain came from a study of cytomegalovirus exposure and HLA in healthy donors. Study-wide results and limits: The likely origin of a cluster of highly shared sequence variants was a sequencing artifact.

Primers included in the PCR were 60 Vbeta and 13 Jbeta primers. Using immunoSEQ multiplex PCR, the repertoire was profiled, and TCRdb retains in-frame clones only, with some absent. The top ten clones hold 1% of a sample with roughly 160,000 clones, roughly 75% of them seen once. J was trimmed by 4 bases and V by 1 base; bases with no gene match: 15. The CDR3 runs 18 residues. Germline V CDR1 and CDR2: LGHNA, YNFKEQ. This clone showed up just a few times. The antigen is unknown. Sequenced material: PBMCs. V and J are TRBV4-2 and TRBJ1-2; 7 bases match TRBD1. The source of this sequence is a woman between 50 and 59 years old in good health and CMV-seropositive. The chain's CDR3 is CASSQVRTGLAEGYGYTF. The CDR3 DNA reads as TGTGCCAGCAGCCAAGTAAGGACAGGCCTCGCAGAGGGCTATGGCTACACCTTC.